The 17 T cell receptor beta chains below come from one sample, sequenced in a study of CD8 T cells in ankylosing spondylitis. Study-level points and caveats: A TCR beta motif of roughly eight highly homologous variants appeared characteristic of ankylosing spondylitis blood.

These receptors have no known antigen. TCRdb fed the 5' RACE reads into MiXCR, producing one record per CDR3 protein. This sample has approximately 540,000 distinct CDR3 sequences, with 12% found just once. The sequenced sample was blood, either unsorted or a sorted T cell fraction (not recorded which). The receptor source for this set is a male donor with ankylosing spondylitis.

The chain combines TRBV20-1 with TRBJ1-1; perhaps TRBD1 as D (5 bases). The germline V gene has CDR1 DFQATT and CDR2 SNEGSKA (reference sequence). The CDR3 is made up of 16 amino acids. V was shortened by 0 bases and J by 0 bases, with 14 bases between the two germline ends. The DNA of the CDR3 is TGCAGTGCTAGAGACAGGGTTAGGTCCATGAACACTGAAGCTTTCTTT. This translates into CSARDRVRSMNTEAFF.

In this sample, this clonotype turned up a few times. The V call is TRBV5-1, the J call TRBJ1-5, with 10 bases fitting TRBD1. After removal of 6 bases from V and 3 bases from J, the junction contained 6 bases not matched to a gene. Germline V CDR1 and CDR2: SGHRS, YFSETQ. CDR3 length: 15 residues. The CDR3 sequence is CASKTGTGDNQPQHF. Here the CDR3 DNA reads TGCGCCAGCAAGACCGGGACAGGGGACAATCAGCCCCAGCATTTT.

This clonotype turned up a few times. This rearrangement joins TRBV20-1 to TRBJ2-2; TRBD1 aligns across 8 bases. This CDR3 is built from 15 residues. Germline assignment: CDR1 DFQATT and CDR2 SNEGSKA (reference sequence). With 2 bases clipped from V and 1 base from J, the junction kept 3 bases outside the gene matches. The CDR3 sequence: CSARSGTGNTGELFF. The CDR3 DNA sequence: TGCAGTGCTAGATCCGGGACAGGGAACACCGGGGAGCTGTTTTTT.

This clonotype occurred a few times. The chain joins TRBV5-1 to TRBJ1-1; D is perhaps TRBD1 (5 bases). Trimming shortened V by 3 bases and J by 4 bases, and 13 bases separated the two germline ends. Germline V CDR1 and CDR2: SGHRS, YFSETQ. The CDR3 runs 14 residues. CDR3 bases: TGCGCCAGCAGCTCTACTGGGAGGGGCACTGAAGCTTTCTTT. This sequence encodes CASSSTGRGTEAFF.

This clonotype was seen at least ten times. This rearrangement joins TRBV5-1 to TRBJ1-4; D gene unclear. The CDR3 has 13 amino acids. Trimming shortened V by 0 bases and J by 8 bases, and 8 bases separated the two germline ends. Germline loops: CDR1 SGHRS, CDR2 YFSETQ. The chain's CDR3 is CASSLAATEKLFF. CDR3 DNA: TGCGCCAGCAGCTTGGCCGCAACGGAAAAACTGTTTTTT.

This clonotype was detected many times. CDR3 in DNA: TGTGCCACCAGTGATTTGCGTGGGGGAGTCACAGATACGCAGTATTTT. This translates into CATSDLRGGVTDTQYF. The chain combines TRBV24-1 with TRBJ2-3; D could derive from TRBD1 or TRBD2 (5 bases each). From germline, CDR1 is KGHDR and CDR2 SFDVKD. The CDR3 sequence is 16 residues long. V was trimmed by 0 bases and J by 2 bases, leaving 11 bases between them.

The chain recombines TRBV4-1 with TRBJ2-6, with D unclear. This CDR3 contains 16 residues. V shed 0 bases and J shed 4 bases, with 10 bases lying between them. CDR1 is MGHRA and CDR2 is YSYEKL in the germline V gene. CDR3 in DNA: TGCGCCAGCAGCCAAGAAGTCCTTAGGGGGGCCAACGTCCTGACTTTC. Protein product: CASSQEVLRGANVLTF.

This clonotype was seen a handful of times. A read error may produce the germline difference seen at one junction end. The CDR3 reads CSVGVSSDNEQFF. The CDR3 nucleotides read TGCAGCGTTGGAGTGAGCTCCGACAATGAGCAGTTCTTC. The chain is built from TRBV29-1 and TRBJ2-1; D uncertain. The CDR3 has 13 residues. Germline V gene data show CDR1 as SQVTM and CDR2 as ANQGSEA.

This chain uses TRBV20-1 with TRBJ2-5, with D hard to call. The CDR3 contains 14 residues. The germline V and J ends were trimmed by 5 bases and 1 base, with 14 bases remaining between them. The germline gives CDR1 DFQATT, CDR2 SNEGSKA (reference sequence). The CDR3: CSAGQPGSQETQYF. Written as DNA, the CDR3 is TGCAGTGCTGGCCAACCCGGGTCCCAAGAGACCCAGTACTTC.

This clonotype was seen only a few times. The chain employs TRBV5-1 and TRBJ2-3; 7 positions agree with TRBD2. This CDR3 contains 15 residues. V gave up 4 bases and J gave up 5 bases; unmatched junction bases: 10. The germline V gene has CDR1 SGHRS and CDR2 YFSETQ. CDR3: CASSPLAGAKDTQYF. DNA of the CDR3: TGCGCCAGCAGCCCCCTGGCGGGAGCCAAAGATACGCAGTATTTT.

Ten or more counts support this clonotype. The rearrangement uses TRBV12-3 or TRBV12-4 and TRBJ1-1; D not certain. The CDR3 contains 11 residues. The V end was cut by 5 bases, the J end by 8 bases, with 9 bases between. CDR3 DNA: TGTGCCAGCAGTCCCTATGAGGAAGCTTTCTTT. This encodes CASSPYEEAFF.

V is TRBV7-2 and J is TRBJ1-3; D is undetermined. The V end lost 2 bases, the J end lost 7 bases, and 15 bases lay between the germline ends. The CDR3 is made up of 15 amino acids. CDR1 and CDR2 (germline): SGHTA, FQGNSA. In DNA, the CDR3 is TGTGCCAGCAGCTTAACGGCTGTTATGGGGAACACCATATATTTT. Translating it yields CASSLTAVMGNTIYF.

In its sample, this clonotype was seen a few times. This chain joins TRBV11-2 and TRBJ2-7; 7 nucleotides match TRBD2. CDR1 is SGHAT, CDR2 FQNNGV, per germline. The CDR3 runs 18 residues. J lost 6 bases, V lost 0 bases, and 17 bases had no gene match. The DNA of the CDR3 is TGTGCCAGCAGCTTAGACTCGGGTCTAGCGGCCCAGACATTCGAGCAGTACGTC. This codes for CASSLDSGLAAQTFEQYV.

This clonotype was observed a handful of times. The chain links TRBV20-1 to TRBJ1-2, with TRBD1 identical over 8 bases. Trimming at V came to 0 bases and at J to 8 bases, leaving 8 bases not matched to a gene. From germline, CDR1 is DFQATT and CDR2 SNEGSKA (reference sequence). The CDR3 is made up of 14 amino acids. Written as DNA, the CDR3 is TGCAGTGCTAGAGATTCCAAAGGACAGGGCGGCTACACCTTC. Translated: CSARDSKGQGGYTF.

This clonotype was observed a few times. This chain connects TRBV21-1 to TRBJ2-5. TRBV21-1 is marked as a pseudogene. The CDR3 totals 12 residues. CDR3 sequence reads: CASSKSCETQYF. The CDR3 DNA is TGTGCCAGCAGCAAGAGTTGCGAGACCCAGTACTTC.

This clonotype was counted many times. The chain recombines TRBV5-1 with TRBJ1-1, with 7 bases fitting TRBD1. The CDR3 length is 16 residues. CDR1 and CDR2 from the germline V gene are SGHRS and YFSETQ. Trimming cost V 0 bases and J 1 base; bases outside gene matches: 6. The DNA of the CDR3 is TGCGCCAGCAGCTTGGCTAAAGGGGGCTGGAACACTGAAGCTTTCTTT. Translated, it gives CASSLAKGGWNTEAFF. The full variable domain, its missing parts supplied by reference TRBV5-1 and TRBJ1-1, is KAGVTQTPRYLIKTRGQQVTLSCSPISGHRSVSWYQQTPGQGLQFLFEYFSETQRNKGNFPGRFSGRQFSNSRSEMNVSTLELGDSALYLCASSLAKGGWNTEAFFGQGTRLTVV.

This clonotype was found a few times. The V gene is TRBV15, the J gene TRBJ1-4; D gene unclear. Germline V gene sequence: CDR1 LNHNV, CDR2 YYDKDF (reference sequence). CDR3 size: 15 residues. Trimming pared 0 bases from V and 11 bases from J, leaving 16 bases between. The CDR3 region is CATSRDGGRVEKLFF. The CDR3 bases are TGTGCCACCAGCAGAGATGGCGGGAGGGTGGAGAAACTGTTTTTT.